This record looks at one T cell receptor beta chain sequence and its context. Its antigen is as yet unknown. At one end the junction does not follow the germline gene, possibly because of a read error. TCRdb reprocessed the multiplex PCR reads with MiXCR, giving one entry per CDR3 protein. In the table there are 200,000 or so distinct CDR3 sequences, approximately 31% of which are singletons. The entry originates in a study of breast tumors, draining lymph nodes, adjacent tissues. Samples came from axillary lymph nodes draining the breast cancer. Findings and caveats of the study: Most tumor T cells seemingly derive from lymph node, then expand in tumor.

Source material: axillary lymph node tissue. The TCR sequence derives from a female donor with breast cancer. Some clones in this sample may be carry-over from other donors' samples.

Here the CDR3 reads CASSFGGSRSCNEQFF. The CDR3 nucleotides are TGTGCCAGCAGCTTTGGGGGTTCCCGCTCCTGCAATGAGCAGTTCTTC. The genes are TRBV5-6 and TRBJ2-1, with D perhaps given as TRBD1 or TRBD2 (5 bases each). Germline values: CDR1 SGHDT, CDR2 YYEEEE. The CDR3 is made up of 16 amino acids.